The next 21 T cell receptor beta chains were all read from a single sample in a study of technical replicates of blood from several donors. Data came from immunoSEQ multiplex PCR; TCRdb stores just in-frame clones and leaves some out. This table holds 45,000 to 55,000 clones, roughly 92% found once. The sample comprised T cells isolated from PBMCs. Receptors were obtained from a human donor in good health.

This chain uses TRBV5-1 with TRBJ1-1; D perhaps matches TRBD1 (5 bases). The V gene's germline CDR1 is SGHRS and CDR2 YFSETQ. V lost 3 bases and J lost 1, with 16 bases in between. The CDR3 totals 16 residues. The CDR3 protein is CASSSSRVGANTEAFF. In nucleotides, the CDR3 is TGCGCCAGCAGCTCGAGCAGGGTTGGGGCGAACACTGAAGCTTTCTTT.

J is TRBJ1-3 and V is TRBV14, with TRBD1 as a possible D gene (5 bases). This CDR3 spans 13 amino acids. Trimming stripped 7 bases from V and 2 bases from J, with 9 bases between. CDR1 and CDR2 from the germline V gene are SGHDN and FVKESK. CDR3 in DNA: TGTGCCAGCACCTCGGGGGCTGGAAACACCATATATTTT. Translated, it gives CASTSGAGNTIYF.

The chain links TRBV7-9 to TRBJ2-2, with a tentative D call TRBD1 (6 bases). V gave up 6 bases and J gave up 0 bases, with 17 bases separating them. This CDR3 comprises 17 residues. Germline loops: CDR1 SEHNR, CDR2 FQNEAQ (reference sequence). CDR3: CASREKTGLTNTGELFF. CDR3 sequence (DNA): TGTGCCAGCAGAGAGAAGACAGGCCTAACGAACACCGGGGAGCTGTTTTTT.

The chain carries TRBV18 and TRBJ2-3; possible D gene TRBD1, 6 bases. The CDR3 is 16 residues long. The germline gives CDR1 KGHSH, CDR2 LQKENI. With 0 bases removed from V and 4 bases from J, the gap between germline ends came to 14 bases. The CDR3 sequence is CASSPPGLQGSDTQYF. The DNA of the CDR3 is TGTGCCAGCTCACCACCGGGTTTACAGGGTTCAGATACGCAGTATTTT. Full variable domain (remainder filled in from reference TRBV18 and TRBJ2-3): NAGVMQNPRHLVRRRGQEARLRCSPMKGHSHVYWYRQLPEEGLKFMVYLQKENIIDESGMPKERFSAEFPKEGPSILRIQQVVRGDSAAYFCASSPPGLQGSDTQYFGPGTRLTVL.

The chain links TRBV5-4 to TRBJ1-3; TRBD1 matches at 7 bases. The CDR3 runs to 16 residues. Germline V lookup: CDR1 SGHNT, CDR2 YYREEE (reference sequence). The junction had 6 bases not matched to a gene; V was cut back by 0 bases and J by 3 bases. The DNA for the CDR3 is TGTGCCAGCAGCTTGGGGGCAGGGGGAGGTGGAAACACCATATATTTT. This encodes CASSLGAGGGGNTIYF.

The chain couples TRBV6-5 to TRBJ1-4, with D uncertain. Germline-derived CDR1 and CDR2 are MNHEY and SVGAGI. The CDR3 consists of 16 residues. Trimming left V 2 bases short and J 2 bases short, with 12 bases between. The CDR3 DNA follows: TGTGCCAGCAGTTACACCCCAGGAGGTACTAATGAAAAACTGTTTTTT. This encodes CASSYTPGGTNEKLFF.

The chain has TRBV7-9 and TRBJ1-4, with D possibly being TRBD1 (6 bases). The V end was cut by 7 bases, the J end by 4 bases, with 13 bases between. Germline CDR1 and CDR2: SEHNR and FQNEAQ (reference sequence). This CDR3 comprises 14 residues. The CDR3 loop is CASNGDTYNEKLFF. In DNA form, the CDR3 reads TGTGCCAGCAACGGGGACACTTATAATGAAAAACTGTTTTTT. Looking up the rest from reference TRBV7-9 and TRBJ1-4 gives the full variable domain: DTGVSQNPRHKITKRGQNVTFRCDPISEHNRLYWYRQTLGQGPEFLTYFQNEAQLEKSRLLSDRFSAERPKGSFSTLEIQRTEQGDSAMYLCASNGDTYNEKLFFGSGTQLSVL.

The chain uses TRBV10-3 and TRBJ1-2, with 7 positions matching TRBD1. V was clipped by 3 bases and J by 4 bases; unmatched bases: 14. Germline CDR1 is ENHRY and CDR2 is SYGVKD. The CDR3 is made up of 17 amino acids. The DNA of the CDR3 is TGTGCCATCAGTGATTTGCTAAGCGCGACAGGGAGCTATGGCTACACCTTC. This encodes CAISDLLSATGSYGYTF.

The V gene is TRBV5-6, the J gene TRBJ1-5; TRBD1 is a possible D gene (5 bases). Trimming stripped 0 bases from V and 9 bases from J, with 10 bases between. The CDR3 has 13 residues. In germline, CDR1 is SGHDT, CDR2 YYEEEE. In DNA, the CDR3 is TGTGCCAGCAGCTTGGGATTCGGGGGGCCCCAGCATTTT. This encodes CASSLGFGGPQHF.

The chain links TRBV11-2 to TRBJ2-2; 8 bases map to TRBD2. CDR3 size: 14 residues. Germline loops: CDR1 SGHAT, CDR2 FQNNGV. V lost 5 bases to trimming and J lost 5 bases; unmatched junction nucleotides: 4. CDR3 amino acids: CASSPGGGTGELFF. The CDR3 nucleotides read TGTGCCAGCAGCCCGGGAGGGGGAACCGGGGAGCTGTTTTTT.

The rearrangement joins TRBV14 to TRBJ2-1; 7 positions match TRBD2. Per germline, CDR1 SGHDN and CDR2 FVKESK. This CDR3 spans 21 amino acids. V was clipped by 0 bases and J by 8 bases; unmatched bases: 25. The CDR3 sequence is CASSQESLWDRWRGKDDEQFF. CDR3 DNA: TGTGCCAGCAGCCAAGAATCCCTATGGGATAGGTGGCGGGGGAAGGACGATGAGCAGTTCTTC. Full variable domain (remainder filled in from reference TRBV14 and TRBJ2-1): EAGVTQFPSHSVIEKGQTVTLRCDPISGHDNLYWYRRVMGKEIKFLLHFVKESKQDESGMPNNRFLAERTGGTYSTLKVQPAELEDSGVYFCASSQESLWDRWRGKDDEQFFGPGTRLTVL.

The chain couples TRBV5-1 to TRBJ2-5, with D maybe TRBD1 (6 bases). V was pared by 2 bases and J by 3 bases, with 14 bases between. The CDR3 loop spans 15 amino acids. Germline CDR1 reads SGHRS; CDR2 reads YFSETQ. The CDR3 coding sequence is TGCGCCAGCAGCTTAATGACAGGATCCGAAGAGACCCAGTACTTC. This encodes CASSLMTGSEETQYF.

This chain links TRBV7-2 with TRBJ1-1; no firm D call. This CDR3 comprises 14 residues. Trimming shortened V by 2 bases and J by 5 bases, and 12 bases separated the two germline ends. Per germline, CDR1 SGHTA and CDR2 FQGNSA. The CDR3 protein is CASSLTTGGTEAFF. CDR3 DNA: TGTGCCAGCAGCTTAACCACTGGAGGGACTGAAGCTTTCTTT.

The rearrangement joins TRBV5-1 to TRBJ2-7, with 12 bases matching TRBD1. Germline V gene sequence: CDR1 SGHRS, CDR2 YFSETQ. V was clipped by 0 bases and J by 7 bases; unmatched bases: 17. The CDR3 runs 19 residues. The DNA for the CDR3 is TGCGCCAGCAGCTTGGTGTCTGGGACAGGGGGCGGACACCCCTGGGAGCAGTACTTC. This encodes CASSLVSGTGGGHPWEQYF.

The CDR3 loop reads CASSPGYQETQYF. DNA of the CDR3: TGTGCCAGCAGCCCCGGGTACCAAGAGACCCAGTACTTC. J is TRBJ2-5 and V is TRBV6-5; D gene ambiguous. CDR1 and CDR2 from the germline V gene are MNHEY and SVGAGI. Between the trimmed V and J ends, which lost 6 bases and 0 bases, there was a span of 8 bases. CDR3 size: 13 residues.

V and J are TRBV29-1 and TRBJ2-2; weak D call: TRBD1 (6 bases). The CDR3 runs 14 residues. Trimming cost V 7 bases and J 3 bases, with 15 bases left between them. Germline V gene data show CDR1 as SQVTM and CDR2 as ANQGSEA. This CDR3 reads CSAKQGYDTGELFF. The CDR3 DNA sequence: TGCAGCGCCAAACAGGGATACGACACCGGGGAGCTGTTTTTT.

V usage is TRBV6-5 and J usage is TRBJ1-5; TRBD1 agrees at 11 bases. The CDR3 has 15 amino acids. V lost 6 bases, J lost 4 bases, and 5 bases stayed unmatched. The germline V gene encodes CDR1 MNHEY and CDR2 SVGAGI. The DNA for the CDR3 is TGTGCCAGCAGCCTGGGACAGGGGGGGAATCAGCCCCAGCATTTT. Protein: CASSLGQGGNQPQHF.

This clone turned up a few times. V gene TRBV12-5 combines with J gene TRBJ1-1; possibly TRBD1 for D (6 bases). CDR3 length: 13 amino acids. Per the germline V gene, CDR1 is LGHNT and CDR2 is FRNRAP. Trimming took 6 bases from V and 4 from J, leaving 12 bases between them. CDR3 in DNA: TGTGCTAGTGGCACAGGGATCTCCACTGAAGCTTTCTTT. This gives the protein CASGTGISTEAFF.

The count of this clone is one. The rearrangement joins TRBV7-9 to TRBJ2-1; 7 positions agree with TRBD2. With 2 bases clipped from V and 2 bases from J, the junction kept 6 bases outside the gene matches. CDR1 is SEHNR and CDR2 is FQNEAQ in the germline V gene (reference sequence). The CDR3 covers 16 residues. For the CDR3, the DNA is TGTGCCAGCAGCTTATCGTGGAGCGGGGCCTACAATGAGCAGTTCTTC. It is translated as CASSLSWSGAYNEQFF.

This rearrangement joins TRBV10-2 to TRBJ2-5; D ambiguous. Germline V gene lookup returns CDR1 WSHSY and CDR2 SAAADI. The CDR3 totals 14 residues. V lost 3 bases and J lost 5, with 13 bases in between. CDR3 sequence: CASSDRLGGETQYF. In DNA, the CDR3 is TGCGCCAGCAGTGATCGGCTAGGTGGGGAGACCCAGTACTTC.

In nucleotides, the CDR3 is TGTGCCAGCAGCGCCACTTCCGGACTCATCTACGAGCAGTACTTC. As protein: CASSATSGLIYEQYF. The chain joins TRBV9 to TRBJ2-7, with D possibly matching TRBD2 (5 bases). Trimming took 3 bases from V and 3 from J, leaving 16 bases between them. Looked up from germline, CDR1 is SGDLS and CDR2 is YYNGEE. This CDR3 region has 15 residues.